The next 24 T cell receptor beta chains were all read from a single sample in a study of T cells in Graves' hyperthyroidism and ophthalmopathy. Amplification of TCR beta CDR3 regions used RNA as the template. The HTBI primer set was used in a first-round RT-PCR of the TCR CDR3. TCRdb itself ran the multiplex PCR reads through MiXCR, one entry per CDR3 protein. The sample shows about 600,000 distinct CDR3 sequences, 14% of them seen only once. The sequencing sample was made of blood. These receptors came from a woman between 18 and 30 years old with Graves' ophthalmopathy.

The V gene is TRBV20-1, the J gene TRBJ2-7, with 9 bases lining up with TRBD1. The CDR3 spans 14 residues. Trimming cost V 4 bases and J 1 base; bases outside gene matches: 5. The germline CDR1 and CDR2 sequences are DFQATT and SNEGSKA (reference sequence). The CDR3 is CSATGTGFSYEQYF. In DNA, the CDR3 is TGCAGTGCTACCGGGACAGGGTTTTCCTACGAGCAGTACTTC.

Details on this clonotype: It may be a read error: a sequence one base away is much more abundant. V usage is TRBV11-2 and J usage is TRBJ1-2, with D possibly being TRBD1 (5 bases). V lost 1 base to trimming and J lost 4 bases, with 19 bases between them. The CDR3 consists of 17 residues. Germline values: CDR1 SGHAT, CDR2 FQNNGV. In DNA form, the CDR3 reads TGTGCCAGCAGCTTAGGAAGAGGGCGGGGGTTTGGCTATGGCTACACCTTC. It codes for CASSLGRGRGFGYGYTF.

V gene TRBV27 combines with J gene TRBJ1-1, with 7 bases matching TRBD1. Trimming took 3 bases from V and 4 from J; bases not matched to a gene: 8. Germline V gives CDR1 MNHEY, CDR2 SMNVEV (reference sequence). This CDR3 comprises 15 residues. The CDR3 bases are TGTGCCAGCAGTTTGACAGGGCCCTTTCTCACTGAAGCTTTCTTT. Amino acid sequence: CASSLTGPFLTEAFF.

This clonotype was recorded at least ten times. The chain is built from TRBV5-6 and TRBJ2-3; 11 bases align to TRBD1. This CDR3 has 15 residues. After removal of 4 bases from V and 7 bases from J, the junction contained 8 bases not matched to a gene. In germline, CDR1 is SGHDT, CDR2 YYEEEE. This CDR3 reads CASSPRTGGAHTQYF. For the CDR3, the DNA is TGTGCCAGCAGCCCGAGGACAGGGGGCGCCCATACGCAGTATTTT.

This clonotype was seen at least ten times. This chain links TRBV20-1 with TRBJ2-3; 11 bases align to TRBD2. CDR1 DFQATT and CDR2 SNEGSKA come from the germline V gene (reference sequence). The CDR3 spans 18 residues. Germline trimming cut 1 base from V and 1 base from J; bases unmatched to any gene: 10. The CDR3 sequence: CSARVIAGGRVGTDTQYF. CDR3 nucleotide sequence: TGCAGTGCTAGAGTAATAGCGGGAGGGAGGGTCGGCACAGATACGCAGTATTTT.

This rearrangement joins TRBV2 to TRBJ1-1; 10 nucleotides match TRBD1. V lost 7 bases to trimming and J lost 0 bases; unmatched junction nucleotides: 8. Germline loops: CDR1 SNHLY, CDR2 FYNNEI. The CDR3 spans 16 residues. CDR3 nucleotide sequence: TGTGCCAGCATCGGACAGGGGGAGGCGATGAACACTGAAGCTTTCTTT. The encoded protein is CASIGQGEAMNTEAFF.

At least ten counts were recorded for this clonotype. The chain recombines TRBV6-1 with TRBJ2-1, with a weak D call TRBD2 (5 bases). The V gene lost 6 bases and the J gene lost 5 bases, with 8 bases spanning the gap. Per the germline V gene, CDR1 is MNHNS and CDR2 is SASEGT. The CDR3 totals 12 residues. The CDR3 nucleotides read TGTGCCAGCAGCATTAGCGACAATGAGCAGTTCTTC. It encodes CASSISDNEQFF.

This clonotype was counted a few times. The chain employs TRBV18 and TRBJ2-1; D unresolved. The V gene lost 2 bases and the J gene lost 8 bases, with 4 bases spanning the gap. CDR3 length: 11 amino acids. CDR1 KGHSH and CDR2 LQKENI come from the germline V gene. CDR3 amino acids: CASSPEDEQFF. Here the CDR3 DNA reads TGTGCCAGCTCACCAGAGGATGAGCAGTTCTTC.

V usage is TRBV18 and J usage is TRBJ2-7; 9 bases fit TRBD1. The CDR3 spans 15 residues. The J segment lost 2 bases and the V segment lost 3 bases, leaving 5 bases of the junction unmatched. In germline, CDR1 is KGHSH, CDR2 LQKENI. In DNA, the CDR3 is TGTGCCAGCTCACCGAGGACAGGGGATACCTACGAGCAGTACTTC. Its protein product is CASSPRTGDTYEQYF.

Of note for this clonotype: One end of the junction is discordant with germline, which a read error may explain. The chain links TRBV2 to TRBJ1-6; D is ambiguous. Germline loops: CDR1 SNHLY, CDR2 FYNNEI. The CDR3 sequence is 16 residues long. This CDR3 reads CASRERTVSFNSPLHF. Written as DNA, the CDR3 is TGTGCCAGCAGGGAAAGAACAGTATCCTTTAATTCACCCCTCCACTTT.

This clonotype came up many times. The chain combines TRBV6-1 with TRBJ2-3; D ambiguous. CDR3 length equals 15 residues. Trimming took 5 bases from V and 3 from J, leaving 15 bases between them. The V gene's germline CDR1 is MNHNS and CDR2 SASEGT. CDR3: CASSYVRAGTDTQYF. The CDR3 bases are TGTGCCAGCAGTTACGTTAGGGCCGGAACAGATACGCAGTATTTT.

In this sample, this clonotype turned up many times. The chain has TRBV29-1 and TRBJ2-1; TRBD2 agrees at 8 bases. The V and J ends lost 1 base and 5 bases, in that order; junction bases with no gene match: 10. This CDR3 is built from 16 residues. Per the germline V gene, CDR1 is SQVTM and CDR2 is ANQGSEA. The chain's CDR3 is CSVEGTAGERDNEQFF. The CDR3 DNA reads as TGCAGCGTTGAAGGAACAGCGGGAGAGCGGGACAATGAGCAGTTCTTC.

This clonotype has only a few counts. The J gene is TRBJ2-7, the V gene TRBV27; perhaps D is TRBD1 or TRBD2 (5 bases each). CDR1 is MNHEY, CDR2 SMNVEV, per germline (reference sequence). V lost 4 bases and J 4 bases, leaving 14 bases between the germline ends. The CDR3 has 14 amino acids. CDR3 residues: CASSWAGEGYEQYF. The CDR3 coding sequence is TGTGCCAGCAGTTGGGCGGGCGAGGGGTACGAGCAGTACTTC.

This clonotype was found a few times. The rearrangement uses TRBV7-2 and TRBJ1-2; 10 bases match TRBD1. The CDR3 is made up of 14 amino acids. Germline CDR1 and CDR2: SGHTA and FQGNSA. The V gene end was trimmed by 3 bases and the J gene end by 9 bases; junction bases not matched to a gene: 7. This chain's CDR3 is CASSFRQGATRYTF. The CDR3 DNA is TGTGCCAGCAGCTTTAGACAGGGGGCGACTCGCTACACCTTC.

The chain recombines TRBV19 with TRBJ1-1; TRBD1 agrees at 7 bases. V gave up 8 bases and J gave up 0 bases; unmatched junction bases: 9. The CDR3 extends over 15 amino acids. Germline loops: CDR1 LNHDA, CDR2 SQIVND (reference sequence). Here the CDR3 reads CASRWGGGMNTEAFF. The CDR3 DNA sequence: TGTGCCAGTCGCTGGGGAGGGGGCATGAACACTGAAGCTTTCTTT.

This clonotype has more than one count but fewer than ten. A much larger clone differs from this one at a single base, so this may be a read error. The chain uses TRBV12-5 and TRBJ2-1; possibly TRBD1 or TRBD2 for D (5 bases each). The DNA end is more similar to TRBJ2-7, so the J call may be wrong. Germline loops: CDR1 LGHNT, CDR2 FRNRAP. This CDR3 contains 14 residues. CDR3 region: CATAGTQKYNEQYF. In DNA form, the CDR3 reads TGTGCTACGGCCGGGACCCAGAAATACAATGAGCAGTACTTC.

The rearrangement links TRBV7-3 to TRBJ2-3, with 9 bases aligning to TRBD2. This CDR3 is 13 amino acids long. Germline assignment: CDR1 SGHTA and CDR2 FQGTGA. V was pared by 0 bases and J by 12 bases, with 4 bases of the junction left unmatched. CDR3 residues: CASSLTEGTSQYF. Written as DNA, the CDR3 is TGTGCCAGCAGCTTAACGGAGGGGACTAGCCAGTATTTT.

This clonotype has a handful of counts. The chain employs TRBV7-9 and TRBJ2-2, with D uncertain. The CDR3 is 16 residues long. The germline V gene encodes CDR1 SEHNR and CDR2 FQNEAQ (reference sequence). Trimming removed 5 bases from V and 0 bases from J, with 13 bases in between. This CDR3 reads CASSPVGFANTGELFF. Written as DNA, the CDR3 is TGTGCCAGCAGCCCCGTGGGTTTCGCGAACACCGGGGAGCTGTTTTTT.

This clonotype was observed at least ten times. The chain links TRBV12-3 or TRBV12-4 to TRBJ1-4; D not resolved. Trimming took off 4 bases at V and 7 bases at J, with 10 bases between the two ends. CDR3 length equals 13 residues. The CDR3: CASSSNIPEKLFF. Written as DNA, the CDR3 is TGTGCCAGCAGTTCGAACATCCCTGAAAAACTGTTTTTT.

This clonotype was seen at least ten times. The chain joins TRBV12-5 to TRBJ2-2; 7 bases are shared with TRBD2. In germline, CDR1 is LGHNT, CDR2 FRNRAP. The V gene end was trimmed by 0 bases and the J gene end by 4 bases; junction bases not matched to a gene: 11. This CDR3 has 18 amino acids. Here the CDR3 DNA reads TGTGCTAGTGGTTTGGTCCTGAGCGGGGTTAAGGGCACCGGGGAGCTGTTTTTT. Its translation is CASGLVLSGVKGTGELFF.

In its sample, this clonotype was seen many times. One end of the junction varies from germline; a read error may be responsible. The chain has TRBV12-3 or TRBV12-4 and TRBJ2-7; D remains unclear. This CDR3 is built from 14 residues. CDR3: CASGFADNSYEQYF. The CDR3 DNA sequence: TGTGCCAGCGGTTTCGCGGATAACTCCTACGAGCAGTACTTC.

The chain's CDR3 is CASSQRWRGLANHSYNEQFF. The CDR3 DNA reads as TGTGCCAGCAGCCAACGGTGGAGAGGCCTAGCGAACCACTCCTACAATGAGCAGTTCTTC. The chain has TRBV3-1 and TRBJ2-1, with TRBD2 as a possible D gene (6 bases). The CDR3 covers 20 residues. Germline-derived CDR1 and CDR2 are LGHDT and YNNKEL (reference sequence). Trimming stripped 2 bases from V and 0 bases from J, with 23 bases between.

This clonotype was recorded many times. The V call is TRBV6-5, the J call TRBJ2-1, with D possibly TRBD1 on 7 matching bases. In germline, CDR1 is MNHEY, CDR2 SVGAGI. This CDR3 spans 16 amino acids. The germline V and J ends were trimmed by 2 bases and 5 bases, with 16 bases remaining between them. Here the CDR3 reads CASSYHQGGPNNEQFF. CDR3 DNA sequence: TGTGCCAGCAGTTACCACCAGGGGGGCCCTAACAATGAGCAGTTCTTC.

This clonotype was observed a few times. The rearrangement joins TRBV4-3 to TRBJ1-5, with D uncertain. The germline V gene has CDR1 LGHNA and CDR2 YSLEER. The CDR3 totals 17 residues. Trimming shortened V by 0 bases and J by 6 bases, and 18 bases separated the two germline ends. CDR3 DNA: TGCGCCAGCAGCCAAGATCGTACTCAAACCCTGGGTCAGCCCCAGCATTTT. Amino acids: CASSQDRTQTLGQPQHF.